One sample yielded the 23 T cell receptor beta chains listed below, sequenced in a study of T cells in Graves' hyperthyroidism and ophthalmopathy. TCR beta CDR3 sequences were amplified from RNA transcripts. A set of HTBI primers served as the primers for a first-round RT-PCR of the TCR CDR3. TCRdb itself ran the multiplex PCR reads through MiXCR, one entry per CDR3 protein. Among 500,000 or so distinct CDR3 sequences listed, roughly a sixth were seen once. The sequenced sample consisted of blood. The receptors originated from a young woman with Graves' ophthalmopathy.

At least ten counts were recorded for this clonotype. This sequence joins TRBV28 and TRBJ2-5; 12 bases are shared with TRBD2. There are 14 residues in the CDR3. The trim removed 7 bases at V and 3 bases at J, leaving 3 bases unmatched. Germline V gene sequence: CDR1 MDHEN, CDR2 SYDVKM. CDR3 coding DNA: TGTGCCAGCACTAGCGGGAGGGCGGAAGAGACCCAGTACTTC. This translates into CASTSGRAEETQYF.

For the CDR3, the DNA is TGTGCCAGCAGCGATTACGCCGGGACAGATGGCACCGGGGAGCTGTTTTTT. Translated: CASSDYAGTDGTGELFF. V gene TRBV7-9 combines with J gene TRBJ2-2; 7 bases agree with TRBD1. Per germline, CDR1 SEHNR and CDR2 FQNEAQ (reference sequence). The CDR3 length is 17 residues. After removal of 5 bases from V and 4 bases from J, the junction contained 13 bases not matched to a gene.

This clonotype has only a few counts. The chain is built from TRBV27 and TRBJ2-2, with TRBD1 matching over 7 bases. V trimming: 6 bases; J trimming: 4 bases; junction bases outside the gene matches: 8. This CDR3 is built from 15 residues. The germline CDR1 and CDR2 sequences are MNHEY and SMNVEV (reference sequence). CDR3: CASRLLRGRTGELFF. DNA of the CDR3: TGTGCCAGCAGACTCCTGAGGGGGCGCACCGGGGAGCTGTTTTTT.

In its sample, this clonotype was seen many times. The chain is built from TRBV2 and TRBJ2-1, with TRBD2 matching 14 bases. Unmatched junction bases numbered 2, after V lost 2 bases and J lost 2 bases. CDR3 length: 17 amino acids. Germline V gives CDR1 SNHLY, CDR2 FYNNEI. CDR3 in DNA: TGTGCCAGCAGTGAATGGACTAGCGGGAGGCCCTACAATGAGCAGTTCTTC. It translates to CASSEWTSGRPYNEQFF.

The chain carries TRBV4-2 and TRBJ1-2, with a possible D match to TRBD1 (5 bases). V was trimmed by 0 bases and J by 4 bases, leaving 9 bases between them. Germline V gene lookup returns CDR1 LGHNA and CDR2 YNFKEQ. CDR3 length: 14 amino acids. This chain's CDR3 is CASSQESTGYGYTF. CDR3 nucleotides: TGTGCCAGCAGCCAAGAATCAACAGGCTATGGCTACACCTTC.

In its sample, this clonotype was seen a few times. This rearrangement joins TRBV7-2 to TRBJ1-2, with D unclear. Between the trimmed V and J ends, which lost 3 bases and 3 bases, there was a span of 11 bases. The CDR3 extends over 14 amino acids. Germline assignment: CDR1 SGHTA and CDR2 FQGNSA. In nucleotides, the CDR3 is TGTGCCAGCAGCTTGAGGGTATACGACTATGGCTACACCTTC. Translating it yields CASSLRVYDYGYTF.

This clonotype came up many times. V and J are TRBV2 and TRBJ2-3, with TRBD2 identical over 13 bases. The ends lost 6 bases at V and 9 bases at J; junction bases unmatched: 15. The CDR3 length is 17 residues. Germline CDR1 is SNHLY and CDR2 is FYNNEI. The CDR3 DNA is TGTGCCAGCAGCCCTCCCGAACTAGCGGGAGGGTCCCGCACGCAGTATTTT. Amino acids: CASSPPELAGGSRTQYF. The variable domain in full, with the rest retrieved from reference TRBV2 and TRBJ2-3, is EPEVTQTPSHQVTQMGQEVILRCVPISNHLYFYWYRQILGQKVEFLVSFYNNEISEKSEIFDDQFSVERPDGSNFTLKIRSTKLEDSAMYFCASSPPELAGGSRTQYFGPGTRLTVL.

The table lists this clonotype with a count of one. The V gene is TRBV6-5, the J gene TRBJ2-7; TRBD1 agrees at 9 bases. The CDR3 length is 14 residues. The J segment lost 3 bases and the V segment lost 4 bases, leaving 4 bases of the junction unmatched. The V gene's germline CDR1 is MNHEY and CDR2 SVGAGI. The CDR3 nucleotides are TGTGCCAGCAGTTCCCCGGACAGGGGCTACGAGCAGTACTTC. This encodes CASSSPDRGYEQYF.

Ten or more counts support this clonotype. J is TRBJ2-7 and V is TRBV28; 7 nucleotides match TRBD1. Germline CDR1 and CDR2: MDHEN and SYDVKM. This CDR3 comprises 14 residues. V dropped 6 bases and J dropped 3; count of bases not matched to a gene: 8. This CDR3 is CASRSTGTNYEQYF. Here the CDR3 DNA reads TGTGCCAGCAGATCGACAGGGACCAACTACGAGCAGTACTTC.

This chain joins TRBV6-1 and TRBJ1-2, with TRBD1 matching over 9 bases. Germline-derived CDR1 and CDR2 are MNHNS and SASEGT. Trimming removed 1 base from V and 6 bases from J; junction bases left unmatched: 6. The CDR3 sequence is 15 residues long. The CDR3 region is CASSEGDRELNGYTF. CDR3 in DNA: TGTGCCAGCAGTGAAGGGGACAGGGAGTTAAATGGCTACACCTTC.

The chain recombines TRBV9 with TRBJ2-5; 10 bases align to TRBD2. Germline V gene sequence: CDR1 SGDLS, CDR2 YYNGEE. The CDR3 length is 15 residues. V trimming: 0 bases; J trimming: 4 bases; junction bases outside the gene matches: 3. The CDR3 DNA is TGTGCCAGCAGCGTAGCTAGCGGGAGTTTAGAGACCCAGTACTTC. Its translation is CASSVASGSLETQYF.

The V and J genes are TRBV5-1 and TRBJ2-1; 7 nucleotides align to TRBD1. This CDR3 is 16 amino acids long. The V segment lost 4 bases and the J segment 8 bases; nucleotides outside the gene matches: 15. Looked up from germline, CDR1 is SGHRS and CDR2 is YFSETQ. Here the CDR3 reads CASSPSLTGTYDEQFF. CDR3 DNA: TGCGCCAGCAGCCCCTCACTGACAGGGACGTACGATGAGCAGTTCTTC.

This CDR3 reads CSARDYYNSPLHF. The CDR3 region has the DNA TGCAGTGCTAGGGATTACTATAATTCACCCCTCCACTTT. The rearrangement uses TRBV20-1 and TRBJ1-6; D gene unclear. V was cut by 3 bases and J by 3 bases, with 6 bases left in between. This CDR3 has 13 amino acids. Germline CDR1 and CDR2: DFQATT and SNEGSKA (reference sequence).

This clonotype was picked up many times. The genes are TRBV5-5 and TRBJ2-5; tentatively, D is TRBD1 (6 bases). From germline, CDR1 is SGHKS and CDR2 YYEKEE (reference sequence). V dropped 2 bases and J dropped 0 bases, with 14 bases sitting between them. This CDR3 has 16 residues. The CDR3 sequence is CASSFGGGSYQETQYF. CDR3 coding DNA: TGTGCCAGCAGCTTCGGTGGGGGCTCGTACCAAGAGACCCAGTACTTC.

V is TRBV12-5 and J is TRBJ2-3; no clear D gene. The CDR3 consists of 12 residues. The germline V and J ends were trimmed by 0 bases and 6 bases, with 4 bases remaining between them. Germline V gene data show CDR1 as LGHNT and CDR2 as FRNRAP. CDR3 amino acids: CASGLVRDTQYF. DNA for the CDR3: TGTGCTAGTGGTTTGGTACGGGATACGCAGTATTTT.

This clonotype was seen more than once but under ten times. The rearrangement uses TRBV4-3 and TRBJ1-2; D may be TRBD1 (5 bases). V lost 0 bases and J lost 3, with 14 bases in between. Looked up from germline, CDR1 is LGHNA and CDR2 is YSLEER. The CDR3 spans 16 residues. CDR3 sequence reads: CASSQDPEGLDYGYTF. The CDR3 DNA is TGCGCCAGCAGCCAAGATCCCGAGGGGCTGGACTATGGCTACACCTTC.

This clonotype occurred many times. The chain employs TRBV30 and TRBJ2-7; no clear D gene. The CDR3 covers 11 residues. Germline CDR1 GTSNPN, CDR2 SVGIG (reference sequence). V was trimmed by 0 bases and J by 6 bases, leaving 6 bases between them. CDR3 sequence (DNA): TGTGCCTGGAGTGTCAAAGGCGAGCAGTACTTC. This gives the protein CAWSVKGEQYF.

This clonotype occurred many times. The CDR3 region has the DNA TGCGCCAGCAGTTCACGGACTAGCGGGCGCGACAATGAGCAGTTCTTC. It translates to CASSSRTSGRDNEQFF. The chain employs TRBV5-1 and TRBJ2-1; 11 nucleotides match TRBD2. Trimming at V came to 5 bases and at J to 5 bases, leaving 9 bases not matched to a gene. Per germline, CDR1 SGHRS and CDR2 YFSETQ. The CDR3 totals 16 residues.

In its sample, this clonotype was seen many times. J is TRBJ1-2 and V is TRBV27; TRBD1 aligns across 7 bases. CDR3 length equals 14 residues. The V and J ends lost 6 bases and 4 bases, in that order; junction bases with no gene match: 8. CDR1 and CDR2 (germline): MNHEY, SMNVEV (reference sequence). CDR3 nucleotides: TGTGCCAGCAGCCCCCCCGGGACAGCCTATGGCTACACCTTC. It codes for CASSPPGTAYGYTF.

This clonotype was counted many times. The V gene is TRBV30, the J gene TRBJ2-1; 10 nucleotides agree with TRBD1. The CDR3 runs 14 residues. J gave up 6 bases and V 5 bases, and 7 bases lay outside the gene matches. CDR1 is GTSNPN, CDR2 SVGIG, per germline (reference sequence). The CDR3 DNA is TGTGCCTGGGACCGGGACAGGGGATTCAATGAGCAGTTCTTC. Its translation: CAWDRDRGFNEQFF.

The sample holds many counts of this clonotype. The chain recombines TRBV9 with TRBJ1-1; 8 nucleotides match TRBD1. The CDR3 totals 14 residues. Germline loops: CDR1 SGDLS, CDR2 YYNGEE. The ends lost 3 bases at V and 0 bases at J; junction bases unmatched: 1. The CDR3 spells CASSADRVNTEAFF. The CDR3 DNA is TGTGCCAGCAGCGCGGACAGGGTGAACACTGAAGCTTTCTTT. Based on the CDR3 plus reference TRBV9 and TRBJ1-1, the full variable domain is DSGVTQTPKHLITATGQRVTLRCSPRSGDLSVYWYQQSLDQGLQFLIQYYNGEERAKGNILERFSAQQFPDLHSELNLSSLELGDSALYFCASSADRVNTEAFFGQGTRLTVV.

This clonotype occurred many times. The rearrangement joins TRBV27 to TRBJ1-1; D unresolved. Germline lookup yields CDR1 MNHEY and CDR2 SMNVEV (reference sequence). V gave up 6 bases and J gave up 2 bases, with 10 bases separating them. This CDR3 is built from 13 residues. CDR3 coding DNA: TGTGCCAGCAGCGCAGTAGATAACACTGAAGCTTTCTTT. Translating it yields CASSAVDNTEAFF.

In this sample, this clonotype turned up a few times. This could be a read error, since a much larger clone is one nucleotide away. The chain joins TRBV20-1 to TRBJ2-1; TRBD2 matches 7 bases. CDR3 length: 14 residues. V was clipped by 4 bases and J by 6 bases; unmatched bases: 9. In germline, CDR1 is DFQATT, CDR2 SNEGSKA (reference sequence). The CDR3 DNA reads as TGCAGTGCTATACGGGCGGGAGCCTGCAATGAGCAGTTCTTC. As protein: CSAIRAGACNEQFF.